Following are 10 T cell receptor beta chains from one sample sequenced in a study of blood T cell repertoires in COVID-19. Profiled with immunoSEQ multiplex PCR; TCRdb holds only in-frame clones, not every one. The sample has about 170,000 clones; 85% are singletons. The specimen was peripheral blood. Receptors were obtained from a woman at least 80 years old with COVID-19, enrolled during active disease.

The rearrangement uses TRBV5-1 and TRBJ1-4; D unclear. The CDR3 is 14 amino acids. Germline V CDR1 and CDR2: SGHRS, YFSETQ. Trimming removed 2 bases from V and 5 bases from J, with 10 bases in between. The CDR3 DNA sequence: TGCGCCAGCAGCTTCTCGGGGAGGAATGAAAAACTGTTTTTT. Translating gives CASSFSGRNEKLFF.

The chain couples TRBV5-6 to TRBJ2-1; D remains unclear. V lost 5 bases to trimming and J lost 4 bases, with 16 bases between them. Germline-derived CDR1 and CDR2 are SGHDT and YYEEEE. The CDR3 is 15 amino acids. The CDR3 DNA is TGTGCCAGCAGGCCGGCGAGAATCGGGTACAATGAGCAGTTCTTC. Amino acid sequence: CASRPARIGYNEQFF.

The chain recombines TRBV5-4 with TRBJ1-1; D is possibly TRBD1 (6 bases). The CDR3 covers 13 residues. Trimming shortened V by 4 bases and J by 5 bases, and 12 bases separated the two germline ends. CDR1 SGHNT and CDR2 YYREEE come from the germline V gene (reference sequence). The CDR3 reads CASSPAGVTEAFF. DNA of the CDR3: TGTGCCAGCAGCCCAGCAGGGGTAACTGAAGCTTTCTTT.

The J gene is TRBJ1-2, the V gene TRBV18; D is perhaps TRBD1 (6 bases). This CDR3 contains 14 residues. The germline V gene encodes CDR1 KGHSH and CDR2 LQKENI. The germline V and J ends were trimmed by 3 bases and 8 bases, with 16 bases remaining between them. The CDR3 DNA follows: TGTGCCAGCTCACCTGACAGGACATTAATGGGCTACACCTTC. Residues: CASSPDRTLMGYTF.

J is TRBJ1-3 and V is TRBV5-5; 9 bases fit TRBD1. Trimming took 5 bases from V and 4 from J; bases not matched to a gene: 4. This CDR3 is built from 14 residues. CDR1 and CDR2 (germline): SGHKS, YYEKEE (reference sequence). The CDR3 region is CASRRGQGGNTIYF. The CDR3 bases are TGTGCCAGCAGAAGAGGACAGGGGGGAAACACCATATATTTT.

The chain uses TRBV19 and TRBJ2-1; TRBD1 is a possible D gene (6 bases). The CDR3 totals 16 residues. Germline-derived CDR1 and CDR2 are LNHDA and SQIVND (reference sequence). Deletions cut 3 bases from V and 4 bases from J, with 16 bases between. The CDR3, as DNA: TGTGCCAGTAGTATTTCCCCGGGACAAAGTTACAATGAGCAGTTCTTC. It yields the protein CASSISPGQSYNEQFF.

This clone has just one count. The CDR3 DNA sequence: TGTGCCAGTAGTATAATCCCGCCGACAAGTTCACCCCTCCACTTT. Residues: CASSIIPPTSSPLHF. The J gene is TRBJ1-6, the V gene TRBV19; the D is unclear. V lost 2 bases and J 9 bases, leaving 14 bases between the germline ends. Germline V gives CDR1 LNHDA, CDR2 SQIVND (reference sequence). The CDR3 extends over 15 amino acids. Drawing the rest from reference TRBV19 and TRBJ1-6, the complete variable domain is DGGITQSPKYLFRKEGQNVTLSCEQNLNHDAMYWYRQDPGQGLRLIYYSQIVNDFQKGDIAEGYSVSREKKESFPLTVTSAQKNPTAFYLCASSIIPPTSSPLHFGNGTRLTVT.

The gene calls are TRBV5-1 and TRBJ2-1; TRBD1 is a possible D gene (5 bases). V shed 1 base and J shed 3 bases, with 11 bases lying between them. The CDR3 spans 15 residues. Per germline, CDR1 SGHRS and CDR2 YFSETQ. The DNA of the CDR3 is TGCGCCAGCAGCTTGAGGGGTGCCGTCTACAATGAGCAGTTCTTC. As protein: CASSLRGAVYNEQFF.

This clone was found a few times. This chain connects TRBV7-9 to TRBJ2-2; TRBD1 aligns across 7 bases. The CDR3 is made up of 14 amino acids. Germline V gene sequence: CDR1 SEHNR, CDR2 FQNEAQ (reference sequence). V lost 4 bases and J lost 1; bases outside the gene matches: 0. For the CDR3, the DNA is TGTGCCAGCAGCTGGACAGGGAACACCGGGGAGCTGTTTTTT. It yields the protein CASSWTGNTGELFF. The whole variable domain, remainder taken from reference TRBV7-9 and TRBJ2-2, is DTGVSQNPRHKITKRGQNVTFRCDPISEHNRLYWYRQTLGQGPEFLTYFQNEAQLEKSRLLSDRFSAERPKGSFSTLEIQRTEQGDSAMYLCASSWTGNTGELFFGEGSRLTVL.

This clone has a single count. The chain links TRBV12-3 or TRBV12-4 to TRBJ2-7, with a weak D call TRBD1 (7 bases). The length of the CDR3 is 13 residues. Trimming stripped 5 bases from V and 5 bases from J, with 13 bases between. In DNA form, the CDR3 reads TGTGCCAGCAGTCGACAGGGCGGGAACGAGCAGTACTTC. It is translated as CASSRQGGNEQYF.